The 19 T cell receptor beta chains reported below all come from one sample, sequenced in a study of T cell responses to AZD1222 COVID-19 vaccine. The data were produced by immunoSEQ multiplex PCR, yet TCRdb's version contains in-frame clones alone and is incomplete. In the table there are approximately 200,000 clones, approximately 94% of which are singletons. Source: peripheral blood, taken 28 days after the second AZD1222 dose. These receptor sequences come from an adult who received the AZD1222 COVID-19 vaccine.

The gene calls are TRBV3-1 (or the pseudogene TRBV3-2) and TRBJ1-5; D uncertain. The V end was cut by 1 base, the J end by 0 bases, with 7 bases between. The CDR3 spans 15 residues. In germline, CDR1 is LGHDT, CDR2 YNNKEL (reference sequence). CDR3: CASSQGVVSNQPQHF. CDR3 in DNA: TGTGCCAGCAGCCAAGGGGTTGTTAGCAATCAGCCCCAGCATTTT.

The J gene is TRBJ2-5, the V gene TRBV25-1; no clear D. V was pared by 4 bases and J by 5 bases, with 14 bases between. The germline V gene has CDR1 MGHDK and CDR2 SYGVNS. The CDR3 consists of 14 residues. The CDR3 region has the DNA TGTGCCAGCAGTGCGCACACGAGTGGGGAGACCCAGTACTTC. Encoded protein: CASSAHTSGETQYF.

The chain combines TRBV7-5 with TRBJ1-6; whether TRBD1, the table's D call, matches the DNA was not checked. TRBV7-5 is a recognized pseudogene. The CDR3 loop spans 16 amino acids. The CDR3 DNA follows: TGTGTCAGAAGCTCCTGCCGGGACAGGGCATTTTCACCCCTCCACTTT. Its protein is CVRSSCRDRAFSPLHF.

The chain recombines TRBV9 with TRBJ1-4; D gene uncertain. CDR3 size: 16 residues. The germline V gene encodes CDR1 SGDLS and CDR2 YYNGEE. Trimming stripped 0 bases from V and 3 bases from J, with 12 bases between. The CDR3: CASSVALGVPNEKLFF. CDR3 coding DNA: TGTGCCAGCAGCGTAGCTCTGGGAGTTCCTAATGAAAAACTGTTTTTT. The whole variable domain, filled in from reference TRBV9 and TRBJ1-4, reads DSGVTQTPKHLITATGQRVTLRCSPRSGDLSVYWYQQSLDQGLQFLIQYYNGEERAKGNILERFSAQQFPDLHSELNLSSLELGDSALYFCASSVALGVPNEKLFFGSGTQLSVL.

The chain combines TRBV28 with TRBJ1-3, with D uncertain. V dropped 2 bases and J dropped 0 bases, with 8 bases sitting between them. CDR3 length: 15 amino acids. CDR1 and CDR2 from the germline V gene are MDHEN and SYDVKM. In nucleotides, the CDR3 is TGTGCCAGCAGTTTAATCACCCTCTCTGGAAACACCATATATTTT. Protein sequence: CASSLITLSGNTIYF.

This chain links TRBV7-2 with TRBJ2-5, with 10 bases that match TRBD2. The CDR3 is 15 residues long. CDR1 and CDR2 (germline): SGHTA, FQGNSA. V lost 5 bases and J lost 2; bases outside the gene matches: 5. The CDR3 DNA is TGTGCCAGCAGCCTACTAGCGGGGATTCAAGAGACCCAGTACTTC. Its protein product is CASSLLAGIQETQYF.

This clone was seen a single time. This chain links TRBV27 with TRBJ2-1; D uncertain. Trimming took 6 bases from V and 0 from J, leaving 9 bases between them. This CDR3 has 14 residues. CDR1 and CDR2 (germline): MNHEY, SMNVEV (reference sequence). CDR3 loop: CASSTPSSYNEQFF. Here the CDR3 DNA reads TGTGCCAGCAGCACCCCAAGCTCCTACAATGAGCAGTTCTTC.

V is TRBV7-2 and J is TRBJ1-4; D might be TRBD1 (5 bases). The CDR3 runs to 15 residues. Looked up from germline, CDR1 is SGHTA and CDR2 is FQGNSA. V was pared by 1 base and J by 5 bases, with 11 bases between. CDR3: CASSLGGPINEKLFF. CDR3 sequence (DNA): TGTGCCAGCAGCTTAGGGGGACCGATAAATGAAAAACTGTTTTTT.

The chain uses TRBV5-6 and TRBJ1-3; D is unresolved. The CDR3 loop spans 16 amino acids. Germline CDR1 is SGHDT and CDR2 is YYEEEE. Trimming stripped 1 base from V and 1 base from J, with 12 bases between. The CDR3 region has the DNA TGTGCCAGCAGCTTGCGGGCGGGGTCTTCTGGAAACACCATATATTTT. Residues: CASSLRAGSSGNTIYF. Variable domain in full (rest from reference TRBV5-6 and TRBJ1-3): DAGVTQSPTHLIKTRGQQVTLRCSPKSGHDTVSWYQQALGQGPQFIFQYYEEEERQRGNFPDRFSGHQFPNYSSELNVNALLLGDSALYLCASSLRAGSSGNTIYFGEGSWLTVV.

The gene calls are TRBV30 and TRBJ2-6; D gene unclear. The CDR3 is made up of 11 amino acids. The germline CDR1 and CDR2 sequences are GTSNPN and SVGIG (reference sequence). V lost 0 bases and J 12 bases, leaving 6 bases between the germline ends. In DNA form, the CDR3 reads TGTGCCTGGAGTGTACCGGGCGTCCTGACTTTC. Translation: CAWSVPGVLTF.

CDR3 residues: CASSESGQGAGEQYF. As DNA, the CDR3 is TGCGCCAGCAGTGAGTCGGGACAGGGGGCAGGGGAGCAGTACTTC. The chain couples TRBV10-1 to TRBJ2-7, with 12 bases aligning to TRBD1. CDR1 and CDR2 (germline): WNHNN, SYGVQD (reference sequence). After removal of 0 bases from V and 7 bases from J, the junction contained 4 bases not matched to a gene. The CDR3 runs to 15 residues.

The CDR3 DNA follows: TGTGCCAGCAGTTACCTGGGACAGGGGGCGGGTGAAAAACTGTTTTTT. Its translation: CASSYLGQGAGEKLFF. The gene calls are TRBV28 and TRBJ1-4; TRBD1 agrees at 12 bases. The trim removed 4 bases at V and 7 bases at J, leaving 7 bases unmatched. This CDR3 has 16 amino acids. Germline-derived CDR1 and CDR2 are MDHEN and SYDVKM.

This clone has only one observation. V and J are TRBV19 and TRBJ2-1; 11 bases agree with TRBD1. Trimming cost V 3 bases and J 7 bases; bases outside gene matches: 5. Germline V gene lookup returns CDR1 LNHDA and CDR2 SQIVND (reference sequence). The CDR3 has 15 amino acids. This CDR3 is CASSIWDRGKNEQFF. In DNA, the CDR3 is TGTGCCAGTAGTATCTGGGACAGGGGGAAGAATGAGCAGTTCTTC.

The J gene is TRBJ1-4, the V gene TRBV7-6, with 9 bases aligning to TRBD1. Germline trimming cut 5 bases from V and 0 bases from J; bases unmatched to any gene: 7. Per the germline V gene, CDR1 is SGHVS and CDR2 is FNYEAQ. The CDR3 has 17 residues. The CDR3 DNA reads as TGTGCCAGCAGCAACCGGGACAGGGTTCCAACTAATGAAAAACTGTTTTTT. Encoded protein: CASSNRDRVPTNEKLFF.

The chain is built from TRBV29-1 and TRBJ1-5; D not certain. This CDR3 spans 12 amino acids. Trimming removed 3 bases from V and 6 bases from J, with 9 bases in between. The germline gives CDR1 SQVTM, CDR2 ANQGSEA. CDR3 residues: CSVEDYGQPQHF. CDR3 DNA sequence: TGCAGCGTTGAGGATTATGGTCAGCCCCAGCATTTT.

The chain has TRBV7-9 and TRBJ1-2; D is uncertain. Trimming cost V 6 bases and J 1 base, with 12 bases left between them. Germline values: CDR1 SEHNR, CDR2 FQNEAQ (reference sequence). The CDR3 covers 14 residues. The CDR3 loop is CASSQEWGNYGYTF. The CDR3 DNA reads as TGTGCCAGCAGTCAGGAGTGGGGTAACTATGGCTACACCTTC.

The gene calls are TRBV27 and TRBJ2-4; 9 bases are shared with TRBD2. V lost 5 bases, J lost 6 bases, and 5 bases stayed unmatched. The CDR3 has 14 amino acids. Per the germline V gene, CDR1 is MNHEY and CDR2 is SMNVEV (reference sequence). The chain's CDR3 is CASSPGTSRNIQYF. CDR3 DNA: TGTGCCAGCAGTCCCGGGACTAGCAGAAACATTCAGTACTTC.

The rearrangement joins TRBV3-1 (or the pseudogene TRBV3-2) to TRBJ1-2; a weak D match, TRBD1 (6 bases). The CDR3 is 13 amino acids. Germline loops: CDR1 LGHDT, CDR2 YNNKEL (reference sequence). Trimming shortened V by 1 base and J by 4 bases, and 7 bases separated the two germline ends. CDR3 amino acids: CASSQADSYGYTF. The CDR3 coding sequence is TGTGCCAGCAGCCAAGCGGACAGCTATGGCTACACCTTC.

The rearrangement uses TRBV3-1 (or the pseudogene TRBV3-2) and TRBJ1-3; no firm D call. Deletions cut 4 bases from V and 0 bases from J, with 10 bases between. CDR1 is LGHDT, CDR2 YNNKEL, per germline (reference sequence). The CDR3 is 15 residues long. The CDR3 reads CASSRLTTSGNTIYF. The DNA for the CDR3 is TGTGCCAGCAGCCGCCTGACGACCTCTGGAAACACCATATATTTT.